The clone carrying this T cell receptor (beta chain) was recorded once. Clinical histories supplied by participants themselves formed the basis of cohort assignment. In the source study's methods: Amplifying reference gene primers gave estimates of nucleated cell counts. Using immunoSEQ multiplex PCR, the repertoire was profiled, and TCRdb retains in-frame clones only, with some absent. The V and J calls and the clone size are those of that table, but D and trimming were determined from the DNA. The sample lists more than 200,000 clones, roughly 90% seen once, with over 4% in the top ten. These data come from a study of blood T cell repertoires in COVID-19. Study-wide background: Sources were T cells, B-cell-depleted T cells, or PBMCs; the material itself was cDNA or gDNA.

The CDR3 runs 11 residues. Germline CDR1 is MNHEY and CDR2 is SVGAGI. V lost 9 bases and J lost 1, with 6 bases in between. The J gene is TRBJ1-2, the V gene TRBV6-5; D remains ambiguous. Sequenced input: PBMCs or T cells enriched from blood (not recorded which). This sequence was found in a woman under 40 who had recovered from COVID-19. CDR3 sequence: CASTINYGYTF. As DNA, the CDR3 is TGTGCCAGTACTATTAACTATGGCTACACCTTC.